This T cell receptor beta chain was documented in a study of Tregs in tolerant kidney transplant recipients. The wider study: The nonmyeloablative bone marrow transplants came from related graft donors, with transient mixed chimerism.

Repertoires were generated with immunoSEQ multiplex PCR, while TCRdb's copy carries only in-frame clones and drops some. Recorded for this sample: 48,000 or so clones. V lost 1 base, J lost 3 bases, and 11 bases stayed unmatched. This CDR3 is 17 amino acids long. The germline V gene encodes CDR1 SGHTA and CDR2 FQGTGA. As regards this clone: The CDR3 goes on 3 residues after the read ends, and that part is filled in from the germline J gene.

This sequence originates from a human donor who received a combined kidney and bone marrow transplant. The input for sequencing was CD4+ T cells from blood, taken before the transplant. The chain carries TRBV7-3 and TRBJ2-7; 8 bases fit TRBD2. Here the CDR3 reads CASSLRGPQAGDYEQYF. CDR3 DNA (partial): TGTGCCAGCAGCTTAAGGGGTCCCCAAGCGGGAGACTACGAG. The full variable domain, rest sourced from reference TRBV7-3 and TRBJ2-7, is GAGVSQTPSNKVTEKGKYVELRCDPISGHTALYWYRQSLGQGPEFLIYFQGTGAADDSGLPNDRFFAVRPEGSVSTLKIQRTERGDSAVYLCASSLRGPQAGDYEQYFGPGTRLTVT.